Sequencing of this TCR beta chain was carried out in a study of blood T cell repertoires in COVID-19. The V gene end was trimmed by 5 bases and the J gene end by 0 bases; junction bases not matched to a gene: 4. The CDR3 is made up of 14 amino acids. Germline V CDR1 and CDR2: MNHEY, SVGAGI. Generated by immunoSEQ multiplex PCR, the TCRdb table keeps only in-frame clones and is missing some. The sample shows roughly 500,000 clones, approximately 88% of them seen only once. Sequenced material: PBMCs or T cells enriched from blood (not recorded which). This TCR was recovered from a middle-aged woman who had recovered from COVID-19. The chain carries TRBV6-5 and TRBJ2-7, with TRBD1 matching over 7 bases. The DNA of the CDR3 is TGTGCCAGCAGTCCCCGGACAGGCTCCTACGAGCAGTACTTC. It yields the protein CASSPRTGSYEQYF.